The T cell receptor (beta chain) under discussion was sequenced for a study of metastatic and nonmetastatic thyroid tumors. This clone was seen repeatedly, ten times or more. Its antigen remains unidentified. The germline CDR1 and CDR2 sequences are SGHNT and YENEEA. The CDR3 consists of 14 residues. Trimming stripped 4 bases from V and 7 bases from J, with 14 bases between. In the source study's methods: It was from CDR3 differences across clinicopathological groups that a distant-metastasis classifier for papillary thyroid cancer was built. TCRdb redid the clone calls on the PCR reads using MiXCR. Clone size and V and J calls follow TCRdb, not the original study. In the table there are roughly 58,000 clones, about 4% of which are singletons. Thyroid surgery had not been preceded by any treatment in any patient. Study-wide points: The study reportedly found significantly higher TCR beta diversity in malignant thyroid tumors than benign nodules, in blood and tumor.

Sample: blood. The receptor's source is a female donor with papillary thyroid cancer or a benign thyroid nodule (not recorded which). Some clones in this sample may be carry-over from other donors' samples. The rearrangement joins TRBV11-3 to TRBJ1-5; D gene ambiguous. The CDR3 here is CASSSQSLGQPQHF. The CDR3 DNA is TGTGCCAGCAGCTCTCAGTCGTTGGGGCAGCCCCAGCATTTT.